The following is a T cell receptor (beta chain) sequence with its context. The data belong to a study of blood T cell repertoires in COVID-19. Study information: Spain, Italy and the United States supplied samples that represented acute and convalescent COVID-19. PBMCs, B-cell-depleted T cells, or T cells provided the cDNA or gDNA that made up the material.

V was shortened by 8 bases and J by 4 bases, with 18 bases between the two germline ends. Germline loops: CDR1 LNHDA, CDR2 SQIVND (reference sequence). The CDR3 is 15 residues long. Assay: immunoSEQ multiplex PCR; the TCRdb copy retains only in-frame clones and omits some. This table has around 81,000 clones, about 86% appearing once. This chain joins TRBV19 and TRBJ2-4; D possibly corresponds to TRBD1 (5 bases). The sequenced material came from peripheral blood. The receptor comes from an elderly woman with acute or convalescent COVID-19. The DNA for the CDR3 is TGTGCCAGTGCCCCCCCAGGGTCAGTAAAAAACATTCAGTACTTC. This encodes CASAPPGSVKNIQYF. Looking up the rest from reference TRBV19 and TRBJ2-4 gives the full variable domain: DGGITQSPKYLFRKEGQNVTLSCEQNLNHDAMYWYRQDPGQGLRLIYYSQIVNDFQKGDIAEGYSVSREKKESFPLTVTSAQKNPTAFYLCASAPPGSVKNIQYFGAGTRLSVL.